The 10 T cell receptor beta chains presented below share a single source sample, sequenced in a study of blood T cell repertoires in COVID-19. Clones were sequenced by immunoSEQ multiplex PCR, and TCRdb holds only the in-frame ones, with some missing. The sample yields about 85,000 clones, around 88% seen once. The sample taken for sequencing was peripheral blood. The receptors here all came from a man in his 60s with acute or convalescent COVID-19.

The J gene is TRBJ1-4, the V gene TRBV25-1; TRBD1 matches 7 bases. The CDR3 sequence is 15 residues long. With V trimmed by 6 bases and J by 6 bases, 10 bases remained unmatched. Germline values: CDR1 MGHDK, CDR2 SYGVNS. CDR3 sequence: CASRQGSRLDEKLFF. Written as DNA, the CDR3 is TGTGCCAGCAGACAGGGGAGCAGACTGGATGAAAAACTGTTTTTT.

This clone appeared once. The genes are TRBV2 and TRBJ2-7, with 7 nucleotides matching TRBD1. The CDR3 totals 14 residues. The V and J ends lost 3 bases and 3 bases, in that order; junction bases with no gene match: 5. Germline values: CDR1 SNHLY, CDR2 FYNNEI. CDR3 residues: CASSDGTEYYEQYF. CDR3 bases: TGTGCCAGCAGTGACGGGACAGAATACTACGAGCAGTACTTC.

This clone was seen once. The chain couples TRBV5-1 to TRBJ1-1, with 7 bases aligning to TRBD1. V dropped 0 bases and J dropped 5; count of bases not matched to a gene: 4. Germline loops: CDR1 SGHRS, CDR2 YFSETQ. This CDR3 spans 14 amino acids. CDR3 sequence (DNA): TGCGCCAGCAGCTTGGGGACAGGAGTAACTGAAGCTTTCTTT. Translation gives CASSLGTGVTEAFF.

CDR3 sequence: CASRDRVGYGYTF. The CDR3 nucleotides are TGTGCCAGCCGGGACAGGGTAGGCTATGGCTACACCTTC. The chain uses TRBV19 and TRBJ1-2; 9 bases fit TRBD1. The CDR3 consists of 13 residues. The V and J ends lost 9 bases and 4 bases, in that order; junction bases with no gene match: 6. CDR1 LNHDA and CDR2 SQIVND come from the germline V gene (reference sequence). The full variable domain, with the rest looked up from reference TRBV19 and TRBJ1-2, is DGGITQSPKYLFRKEGQNVTLSCEQNLNHDAMYWYRQDPGQGLRLIYYSQIVNDFQKGDIAEGYSVSREKKESFPLTVTSAQKNPTAFYLCASRDRVGYGYTFGSGTRLTVV.

This sequence joins TRBV11-2 and TRBJ2-3, with 9 bases aligning to TRBD1. The CDR3 is 14 residues long. Germline assignment: CDR1 SGHAT and CDR2 FQNNGV. J lost 7 bases, V lost 1 base, and 3 bases had no gene match. CDR3 nucleotide sequence: TGTGCCAGCAGCTTAGTGGGACAGGGTAATACGCAGTATTTT. It codes for CASSLVGQGNTQYF.

In this sample, this clone turned up once. V and J are TRBV19 and TRBJ1-5, with a weak D call TRBD1 (6 bases). Germline V gene data show CDR1 as LNHDA and CDR2 as SQIVND (reference sequence). Trimming took 3 bases from V and 0 from J, leaving 9 bases between them. This CDR3 has 15 residues. DNA for the CDR3: TGTGCCAGTAGTATGACAGGTTATAGCAATCAGCCCCAGCATTTT. Translated, it gives CASSMTGYSNQPQHF.

V usage is TRBV2 and J usage is TRBJ1-5, with TRBD1 identical over 9 bases. Germline values: CDR1 SNHLY, CDR2 FYNNEI. With 8 bases clipped from V and 6 bases from J, the junction kept 8 bases outside the gene matches. The CDR3 totals 14 residues. The CDR3 here is CASGRDRDIQPQHF. DNA for the CDR3: TGTGCCAGCGGCCGGGACAGGGATATTCAGCCCCAGCATTTT.

The rearrangement uses TRBV9 and TRBJ2-2; the D gene is possibly TRBD1 (6 bases). The CDR3 spans 15 residues. V shed 0 bases and J shed 6 bases, with 12 bases lying between them. Germline CDR1 reads SGDLS; CDR2 reads YYNGEE. CDR3 in DNA: TGTGCCAGCAGCGTAGCTAGCCAGGGGTCCGGGGAGCTGTTTTTT. It codes for CASSVASQGSGELFF.

V and J are TRBV7-2 and TRBJ2-3; D possibly corresponds to TRBD2 (6 bases). The CDR3 is made up of 13 amino acids. The ends were cut back, 5 bases at V and 3 bases at J, with 9 bases in the middle. The V gene's germline CDR1 is SGHTA and CDR2 FQGNSA. CDR3 protein: CASSIGGTDTQYF. CDR3 sequence (DNA): TGTGCCAGCAGCATTGGAGGGACAGATACGCAGTATTTT.

In DNA, the CDR3 is TGCGCCAGCAGGATAACGGGACAGGGGGTCTACGAGCAGTACTTC. The encoded protein is CASRITGQGVYEQYF. The V and J genes are TRBV10-2 and TRBJ2-7, with 11 bases identical to TRBD1. The CDR3 totals 15 residues. V was clipped by 6 bases and J by 3 bases; unmatched bases: 7. Germline CDR1 reads WSHSY; CDR2 reads SAAADI.